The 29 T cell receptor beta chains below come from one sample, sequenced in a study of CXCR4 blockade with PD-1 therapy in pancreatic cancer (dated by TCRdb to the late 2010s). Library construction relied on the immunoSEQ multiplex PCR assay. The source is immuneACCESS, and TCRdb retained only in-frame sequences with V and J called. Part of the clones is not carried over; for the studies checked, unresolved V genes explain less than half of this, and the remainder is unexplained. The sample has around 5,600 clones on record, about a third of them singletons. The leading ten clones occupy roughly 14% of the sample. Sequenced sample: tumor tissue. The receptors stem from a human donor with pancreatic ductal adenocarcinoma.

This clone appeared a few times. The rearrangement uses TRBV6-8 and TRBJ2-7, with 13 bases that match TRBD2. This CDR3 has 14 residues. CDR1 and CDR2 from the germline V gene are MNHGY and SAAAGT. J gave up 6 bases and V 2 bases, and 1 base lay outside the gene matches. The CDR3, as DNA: TGTGCCAGCAGTTACGGGACTAGCGGGACCGAGCAGTACTTC. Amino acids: CASSYGTSGTEQYF.

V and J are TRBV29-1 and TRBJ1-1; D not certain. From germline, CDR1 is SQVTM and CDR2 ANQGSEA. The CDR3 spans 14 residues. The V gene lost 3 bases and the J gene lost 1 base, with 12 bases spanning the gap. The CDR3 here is CSVDGKHPNTEAFF. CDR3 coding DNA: TGCAGCGTTGACGGCAAACACCCGAACACTGAAGCTTTCTTT.

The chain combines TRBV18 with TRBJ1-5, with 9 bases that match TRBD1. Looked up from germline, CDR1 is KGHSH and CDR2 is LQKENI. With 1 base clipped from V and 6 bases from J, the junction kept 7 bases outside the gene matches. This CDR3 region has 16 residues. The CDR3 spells CASSPLGQGEGQPQHF. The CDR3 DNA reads TGTGCCAGCTCACCACTGGGACAGGGAGAAGGTCAGCCCCAGCATTTT. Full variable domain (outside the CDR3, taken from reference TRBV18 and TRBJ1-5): NAGVMQNPRHLVRRRGQEARLRCSPMKGHSHVYWYRQLPEEGLKFMVYLQKENIIDESGMPKERFSAEFPKEGPSILRIQQVVRGDSAAYFCASSPLGQGEGQPQHFGDGTRLSIL.

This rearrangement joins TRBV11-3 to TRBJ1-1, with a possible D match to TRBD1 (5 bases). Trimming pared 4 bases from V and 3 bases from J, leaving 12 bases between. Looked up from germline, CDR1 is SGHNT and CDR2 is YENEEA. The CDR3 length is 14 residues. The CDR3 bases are TGTGCCAGCAGCTCACAGGCCGCGGACACTGAAGCTTTCTTT. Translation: CASSSQAADTEAFF.

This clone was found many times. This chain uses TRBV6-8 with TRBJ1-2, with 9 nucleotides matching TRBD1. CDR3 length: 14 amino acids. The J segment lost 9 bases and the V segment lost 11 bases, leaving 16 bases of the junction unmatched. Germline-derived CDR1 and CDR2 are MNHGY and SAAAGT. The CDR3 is CASPSPTGGSRYTF. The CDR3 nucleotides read TGTGCCTCGCCTAGTCCGACAGGGGGTAGTCGCTACACCTTC.

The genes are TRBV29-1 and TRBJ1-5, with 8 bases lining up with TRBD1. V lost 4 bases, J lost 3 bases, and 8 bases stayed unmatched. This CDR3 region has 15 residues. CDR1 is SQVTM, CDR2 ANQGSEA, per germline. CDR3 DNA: TGCAGCGTTGGATCTGGGACAGGCCTCAATCAGCCCCAGCATTTT. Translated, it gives CSVGSGTGLNQPQHF.

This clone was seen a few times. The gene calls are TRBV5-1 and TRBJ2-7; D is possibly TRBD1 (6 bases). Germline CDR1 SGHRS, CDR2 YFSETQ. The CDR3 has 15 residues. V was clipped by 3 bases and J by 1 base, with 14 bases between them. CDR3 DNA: TGCGCCAGCAGCTCGACAGGACTGAGGTCCTACGAGCAGTACTTC. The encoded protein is CASSSTGLRSYEQYF.

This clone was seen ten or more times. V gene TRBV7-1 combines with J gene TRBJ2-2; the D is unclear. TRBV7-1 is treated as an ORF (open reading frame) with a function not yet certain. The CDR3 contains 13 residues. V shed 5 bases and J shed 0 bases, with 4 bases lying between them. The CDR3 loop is CASSIANTGELFF. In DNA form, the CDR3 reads TGTGCCAGCAGCATCGCGAACACCGGGGAGCTGTTTTTT.

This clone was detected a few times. CDR3 amino acids: CASILNPRVNYGYTF. CDR3 nucleotide sequence: TGTGCCAGCATTTTGAACCCCAGGGTTAACTATGGCTACACCTTC. V and J are TRBV6-8 and TRBJ1-2, with a possible D match to TRBD1 (5 bases). V shed 7 bases and J shed 1 base, with 16 bases lying between them. The germline V gene encodes CDR1 MNHGY and CDR2 SAAAGT. The CDR3 is 15 amino acids.

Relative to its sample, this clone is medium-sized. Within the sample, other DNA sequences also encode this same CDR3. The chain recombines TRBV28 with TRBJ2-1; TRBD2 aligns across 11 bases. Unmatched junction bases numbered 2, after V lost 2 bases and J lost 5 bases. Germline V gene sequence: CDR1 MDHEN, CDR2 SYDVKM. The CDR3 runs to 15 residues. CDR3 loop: CASSLIAGGNNEQFF. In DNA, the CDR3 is TGTGCCAGCAGTTTAATAGCGGGAGGGAACAATGAGCAGTTCTTC.

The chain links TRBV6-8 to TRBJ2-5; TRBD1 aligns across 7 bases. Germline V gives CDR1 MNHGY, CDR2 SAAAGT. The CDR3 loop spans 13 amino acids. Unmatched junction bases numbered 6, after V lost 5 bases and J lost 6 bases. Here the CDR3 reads CASSLGQDQTQYF. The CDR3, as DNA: TGTGCCAGCAGTCTAGGACAGGACCAGACCCAGTACTTC.

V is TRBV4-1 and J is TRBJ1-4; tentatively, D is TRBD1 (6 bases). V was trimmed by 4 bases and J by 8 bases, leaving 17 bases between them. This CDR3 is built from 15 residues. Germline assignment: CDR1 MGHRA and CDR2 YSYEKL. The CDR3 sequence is CASSRTAGAEEKLFF. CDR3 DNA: TGCGCCAGCAGCCGTACCGCAGGGGCCGAGGAAAAACTGTTTTTT.

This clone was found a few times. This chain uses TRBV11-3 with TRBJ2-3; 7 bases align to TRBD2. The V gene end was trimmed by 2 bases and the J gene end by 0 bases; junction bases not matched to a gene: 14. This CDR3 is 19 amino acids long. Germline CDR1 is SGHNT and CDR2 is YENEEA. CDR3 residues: CASSLRNYLAALSTDTQYF. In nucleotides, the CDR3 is TGTGCCAGCAGCTTACGGAATTATCTAGCGGCCTTGAGCACAGATACGCAGTATTTT.

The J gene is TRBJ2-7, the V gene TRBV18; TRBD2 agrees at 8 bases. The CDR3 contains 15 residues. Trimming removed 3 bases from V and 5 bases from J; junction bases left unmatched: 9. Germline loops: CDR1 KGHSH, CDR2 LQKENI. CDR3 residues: CASSPGLEATHEQYF. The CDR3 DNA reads TGTGCCAGCTCACCGGGACTAGAGGCCACCCACGAGCAGTACTTC.

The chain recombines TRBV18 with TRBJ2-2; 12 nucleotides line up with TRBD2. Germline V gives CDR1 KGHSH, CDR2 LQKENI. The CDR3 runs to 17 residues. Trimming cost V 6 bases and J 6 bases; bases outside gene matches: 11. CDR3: CASSPRLAGDSAGELFF. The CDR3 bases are TGTGCCAGCTCCCCCCGACTAGCGGGAGATAGCGCCGGGGAGCTGTTTTTT.

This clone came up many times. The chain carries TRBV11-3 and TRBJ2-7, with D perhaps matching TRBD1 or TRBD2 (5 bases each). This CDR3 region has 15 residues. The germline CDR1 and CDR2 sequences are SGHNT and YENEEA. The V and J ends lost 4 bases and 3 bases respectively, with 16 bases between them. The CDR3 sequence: CASSSTGTAGYEQYF. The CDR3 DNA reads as TGTGCCAGCAGCTCYACCGGGACCGCCGGCTACGAGCAGTACTTC. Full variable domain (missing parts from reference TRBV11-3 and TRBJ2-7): EAGVVQSPRYKIIEKKQPVAFWCNPISGHNTLYWYLQNLGQGPELLIRYENEEAVDDSQLPKDRFSAERLKGVDSTLKIQPAELGDSAVYLCASSSTGTAGYEQYFGPGTRLTVT.

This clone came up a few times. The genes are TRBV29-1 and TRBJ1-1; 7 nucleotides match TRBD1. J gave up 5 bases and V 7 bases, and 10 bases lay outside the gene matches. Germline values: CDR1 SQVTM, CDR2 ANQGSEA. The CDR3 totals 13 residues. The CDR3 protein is CSASHRGGTEAFF. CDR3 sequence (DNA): TGCAGCGCAAGCCACAGGGGAGGGACTGAAGCTTTCTTT.

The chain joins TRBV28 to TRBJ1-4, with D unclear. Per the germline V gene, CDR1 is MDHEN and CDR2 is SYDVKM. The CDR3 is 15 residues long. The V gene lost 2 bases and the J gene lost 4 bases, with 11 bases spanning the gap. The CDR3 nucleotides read TGTGCCAGCAGTTTAGTCCGGCAGTATAATGAAAAACTGTTTTTT. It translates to CASSLVRQYNEKLFF. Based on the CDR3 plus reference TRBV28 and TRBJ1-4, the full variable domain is DVKVTQSSRYLVKRTGEKVFLECVQDMDHENMFWYRQDPGLGLRLIYFSYDVKMKEKGDIPEGYSVSREKKERFSLILESASTNQTSMYLCASSLVRQYNEKLFFGSGTQLSVL.

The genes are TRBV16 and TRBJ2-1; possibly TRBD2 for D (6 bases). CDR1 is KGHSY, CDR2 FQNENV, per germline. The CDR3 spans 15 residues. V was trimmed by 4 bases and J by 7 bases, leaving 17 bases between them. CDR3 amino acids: CASSRRGGSGNEQFF. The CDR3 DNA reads TGTGCCAGCAGCCGCCGTGGGGGGTCAGGAAATGAGCAGTTCTTC.

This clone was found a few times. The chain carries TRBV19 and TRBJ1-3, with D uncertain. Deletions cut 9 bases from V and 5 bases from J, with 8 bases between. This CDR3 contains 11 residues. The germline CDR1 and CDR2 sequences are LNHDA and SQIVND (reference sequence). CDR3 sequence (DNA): TGTGCCAGAGTAGAGAGAAACACCATATATTTT. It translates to CARVERNTIYF.

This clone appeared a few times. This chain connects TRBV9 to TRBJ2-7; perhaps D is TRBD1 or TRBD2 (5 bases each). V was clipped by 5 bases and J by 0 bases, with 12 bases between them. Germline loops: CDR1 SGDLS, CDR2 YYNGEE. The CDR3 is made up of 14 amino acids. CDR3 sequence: CASSWDGSSYEQYF. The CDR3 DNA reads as TGTGCCAGCAGTTGGGACGGTAGCTCCTACGAGCAGTACTTC. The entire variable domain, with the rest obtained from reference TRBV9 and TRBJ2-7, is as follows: DSGVTQTPKHLITATGQRVTLRCSPRSGDLSVYWYQQSLDQGLQFLIQYYNGEERAKGNILERFSAQQFPDLHSELNLSSLELGDSALYFCASSWDGSSYEQYFGPGTRLTVT.

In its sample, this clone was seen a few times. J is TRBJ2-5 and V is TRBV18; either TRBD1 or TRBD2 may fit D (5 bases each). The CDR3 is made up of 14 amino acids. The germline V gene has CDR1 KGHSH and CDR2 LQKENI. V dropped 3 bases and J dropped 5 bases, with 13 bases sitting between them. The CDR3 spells CASSPGAGGETQYF. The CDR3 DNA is TGTGCCAGCTCACCCGGGGCAGGTGGGGAGACCCAGTACTTC.

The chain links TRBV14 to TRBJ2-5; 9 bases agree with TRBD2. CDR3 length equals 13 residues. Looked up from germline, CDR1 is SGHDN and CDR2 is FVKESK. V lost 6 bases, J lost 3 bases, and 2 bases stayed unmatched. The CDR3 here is CASRRLAEETQYF. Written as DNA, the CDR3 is TGTGCCAGCAGACGACTAGCGGAAGAGACCCAGTACTTC. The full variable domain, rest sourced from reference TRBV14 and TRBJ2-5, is EAGVTQFPSHSVIEKGQTVTLRCDPISGHDNLYWYRRVMGKEIKFLLHFVKESKQDESGMPNNRFLAERTGGTYSTLKVQPAELEDSGVYFCASRRLAEETQYFGPGTRLLVL.

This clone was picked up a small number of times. The CDR3 protein is CSVGGFDTDTQYF. CDR3 coding DNA: TGCAGCGTTGGGGGCTTCGACACAGATACGCAGTATTTT. V gene TRBV29-1 combines with J gene TRBJ2-3, with a possible D match to TRBD1 (5 bases). Germline values: CDR1 SQVTM, CDR2 ANQGSEA. With 4 bases removed from V and 2 bases from J, the gap between germline ends came to 10 bases. This CDR3 region has 13 residues.

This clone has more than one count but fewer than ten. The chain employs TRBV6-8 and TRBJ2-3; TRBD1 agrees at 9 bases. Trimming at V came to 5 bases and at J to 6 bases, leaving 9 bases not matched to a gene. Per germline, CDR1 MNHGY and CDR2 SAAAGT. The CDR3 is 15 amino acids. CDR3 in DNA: TGTGCCAGCAGTACACGGGGACAGGGACTGGATACGCAGTATTTT. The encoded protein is CASSTRGQGLDTQYF.

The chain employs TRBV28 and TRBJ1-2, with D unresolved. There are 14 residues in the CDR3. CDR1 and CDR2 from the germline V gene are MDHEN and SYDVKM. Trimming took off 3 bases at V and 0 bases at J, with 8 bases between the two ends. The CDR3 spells CASSLTGSNYGYTF. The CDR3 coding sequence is TGTGCCAGCAGTTTGACGGGCTCTAACTATGGCTACACCTTC.

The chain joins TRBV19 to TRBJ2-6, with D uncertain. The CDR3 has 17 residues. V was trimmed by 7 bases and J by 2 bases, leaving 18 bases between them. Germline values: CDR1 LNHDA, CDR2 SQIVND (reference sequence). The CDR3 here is CASNTRHLAPGANVLTF. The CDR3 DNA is TGTGCCAGTAATACTCGGCACCTGGCGCCTGGGGCCAACGTCCTGACTTTC.

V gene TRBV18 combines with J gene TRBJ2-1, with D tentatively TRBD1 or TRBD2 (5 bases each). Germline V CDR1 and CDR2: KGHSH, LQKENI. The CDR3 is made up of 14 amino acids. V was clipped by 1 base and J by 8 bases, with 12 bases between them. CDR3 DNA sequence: TGTGCCAGCTCACCACGGGACCTTCCGGATGAGCAGTTCTTC. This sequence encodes CASSPRDLPDEQFF. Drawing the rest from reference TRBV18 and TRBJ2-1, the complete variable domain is NAGVMQNPRHLVRRRGQEARLRCSPMKGHSHVYWYRQLPEEGLKFMVYLQKENIIDESGMPKERFSAEFPKEGPSILRIQQVVRGDSAAYFCASSPRDLPDEQFFGPGTRLTVL.

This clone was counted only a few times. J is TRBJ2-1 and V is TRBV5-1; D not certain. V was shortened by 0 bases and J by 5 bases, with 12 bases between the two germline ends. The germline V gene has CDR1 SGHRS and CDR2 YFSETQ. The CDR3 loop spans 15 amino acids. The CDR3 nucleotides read TGCGCCAGCAGCTTGGCCCTACAGCCCCACAATGAGCAGTTCTTC. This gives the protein CASSLALQPHNEQFF.